This TCR beta chain is drawn from a study of blood T cell repertoires in COVID-19. TCRdb's copy holds only in-frame clones and misses some; the assay was immunoSEQ multiplex PCR. Of about 270,000 clones in the sample, roughly nine tenths were seen once. The CDR3 loop spans 13 amino acids. Per the germline V gene, CDR1 is MNHEY and CDR2 is SVGAGI. The germline V and J ends were trimmed by 6 bases and 2 bases, with 11 bases remaining between them. Sequenced: PBMCs or T cells enriched from blood (not recorded which). The TCR originated in a woman under 30 who had recovered from COVID-19. The chain links TRBV6-5 to TRBJ2-7; D perhaps matches TRBD2 (5 bases). This chain's CDR3 is CASSLSAAYEQYF. CDR3 in DNA: TGTGCCAGCAGCCTATCAGCGGCCTACGAGCAGTACTTC.